The sequence of this T cell receptor (beta chain) was determined in a study of shared clonotypes between healthy human individuals. For the study at large: In total, the donors were a couple of women and a few men aged 18 to 49.

This CDR3 has 14 residues. V lost 4 bases to trimming and J lost 1 base, with 10 bases between them. Germline CDR1 and CDR2: SEHNR and FQNEAQ (reference sequence). Positively selected for CCR7, the CD45RO-negative cells used as naive CD8 cells excluded terminally differentiated effector memory CD45RA+ cells. Sequencing was performed with immunoSEQ multiplex PCR; in TCRdb, only in-frame clones are kept and a portion is missing. This table holds roughly 2.1 million clones, roughly 91% found once. Sequencing was done on a sample of naive CD8+ T cells from PBMCs. The clonotype originates from a man aged 18 to 29 in good health. Some clones in this sample may be carry-over from other donors' samples. This chain links TRBV7-9 with TRBJ2-5; D might be TRBD1 or TRBD2, each matching 5 bases. DNA for the CDR3: TGTGCCAGCAGCTCCTTCGGGACCCAAGAGACCCAGTACTTC. Its protein is CASSSFGTQETQYF.